The 10 T cell receptor beta chains given below trace back to one sample, sequenced in a study of T cell repertoires in cytomegalovirus infection. A single record per CDR3 protein comes from TCRdb applying MiXCR to the reads. The sample lists about 570,000 distinct CDR3 sequences; almost 40% were seen once. These receptors have no known antigen. The specimen was cultured PBMCs, collected from culture after CMV antigen stimulation. These receptor sequences come from a human donor in good health (CMV status not recorded). Some clones in this sample may be carry-over from other donors' samples.

The chain recombines TRBV7-2 with TRBJ1-1, with 8 bases identical to TRBD1. V was clipped by 8 bases and J by 6 bases; unmatched bases: 8. CDR3 length equals 13 residues. The germline gives CDR1 SGHTA, CDR2 FQGNSA. The CDR3 is CASQTGGMAEAFF. The DNA for the CDR3 is TGTGCCAGCCAAACAGGGGGGATGGCTGAAGCTTTCTTT.

This clonotype was seen only a few times. The rearrangement links TRBV2 to TRBJ2-7; D might be TRBD2 (6 bases). The CDR3 totals 13 residues. The V and J ends lost 5 bases and 3 bases respectively, with 11 bases between them. The germline V gene encodes CDR1 SNHLY and CDR2 FYNNEI. The CDR3 DNA sequence: TGTGCCAGCAGTTGGGGGGTCCACTACGAGCAGTACTTC. Its translation: CASSWGVHYEQYF.

This clonotype was seen more than once but under ten times. The rearrangement links TRBV29-1 to TRBJ2-7; 7 bases fit TRBD1. CDR1 is SQVTM and CDR2 is ANQGSEA in the germline V gene. The V and J ends lost 7 bases and 3 bases, in that order; junction bases with no gene match: 9. CDR3 length: 13 amino acids. This CDR3 is CSALTGSYYEQYF. The CDR3 DNA reads as TGCAGCGCTTTGACAGGGTCGTACTACGAGCAGTACTTC.

The gene calls are TRBV7-2 and TRBJ2-7, with D maybe TRBD1 (5 bases). Trimming pared 1 base from V and 3 bases from J, leaving 13 bases between. The CDR3 is 15 residues long. Germline lookup yields CDR1 SGHTA and CDR2 FQGNSA. In nucleotides, the CDR3 is TGTGCCAGCAGCTTAGTACGACAGACCGACTACGAGCAGTACTTC. As protein: CASSLVRQTDYEQYF.

The chain joins TRBV7-2 to TRBJ1-6, with D uncertain. Trimming stripped 5 bases from V and 7 bases from J, with 9 bases between. Germline V CDR1 and CDR2: SGHTA, FQGNSA. The CDR3 has 13 residues. The CDR3 protein is CASSPRSNSPLHF. CDR3 nucleotide sequence: TGTGCCAGCAGCCCCCGTTCCAATTCACCCCTCCACTTT.

V usage is TRBV6-1 and J usage is TRBJ2-3; 7 nucleotides agree with TRBD2. The CDR3 extends over 13 amino acids. Per the germline V gene, CDR1 is MNHNS and CDR2 is SASEGT. J was trimmed by 5 bases and V by 7 bases; bases with no gene match: 6. CDR3 loop: CASKRGGRDTQYF. The DNA for the CDR3 is TGTGCCAGCAAGCGGGGAGGGCGAGATACGCAGTATTTT.

The gene calls are TRBV12-3 or TRBV12-4 and TRBJ1-1, with 7 bases matching TRBD1. The J segment lost 0 bases and the V segment lost 3 bases, leaving 4 bases of the junction unmatched. This CDR3 contains 15 residues. CDR3 nucleotides: TGTGCCAGCAGTTTCGAGGGACAGCTGAACACTGAAGCTTTCTTT. Its protein is CASSFEGQLNTEAFF.

This clonotype has more than one count but fewer than ten. CDR3 DNA: TGTGCCAGCTCACCGACCGACACCGACAGCCAGCAGTACTTC. Its protein is CASSPTDTDSQQYF. The V call is TRBV18, the J call TRBJ2-7; a weak D match, TRBD1 (5 bases). The CDR3 runs 14 residues. The ends were cut back, 3 bases at V and 8 bases at J, with 17 bases in the middle. The germline gives CDR1 KGHSH, CDR2 LQKENI.

The chain couples TRBV6-1 to TRBJ2-5; D ambiguous. This CDR3 is 14 amino acids long. Germline-derived CDR1 and CDR2 are MNHNS and SASEGT. Trimming cost V 0 bases and J 5 bases, with 10 bases left between them. CDR3 coding DNA: TGTGCCAGCAGTGAAGCGTTACGGGTCGAGACCCAGTACTTC. It codes for CASSEALRVETQYF.

The gene calls are TRBV12-3 or TRBV12-4 and TRBJ2-3, with TRBD2 matching over 8 bases. V lost 5 bases and J lost 5; bases outside the gene matches: 6. The CDR3 has 14 amino acids. In DNA form, the CDR3 reads TGTGCCAGCAGTCTACGGGAGGGAGTAGATACGCAGTATTTT. Protein sequence: CASSLREGVDTQYF.